This T cell receptor (beta chain) was found in a study of blood T cell repertoires in COVID-19. Study as a whole: Samples representing acute and convalescent COVID-19 were sourced from the United States, Italy and Spain.

In the source study's methods: Amplification with reference gene primers provided the estimates of nucleated cell counts. TCRdb's table, derived via immunoSEQ multiplex PCR, lists solely in-frame clones and lacks some. V, J and clone size reflect that table, while D and trimming were determined from the DNA. The sample comprises 220,000 or so clones, approximately 84% of which are singletons, and roughly 3% rests with the top ten. This CDR3 is 14 amino acids long. Germline trimming cut 8 bases from V and 3 bases from J; bases unmatched to any gene: 10. Germline V gene data show CDR1 as SGHTA and CDR2 as FQGTGA.

The receptor comes from a woman in her thirties who had recovered from COVID-19. The sample comprised peripheral blood. The rearrangement uses TRBV7-3 and TRBJ2-7; TRBD2 matches at 7 bases. The CDR3 reads CASDSAGEIYEQYF. The DNA for the CDR3 is TGTGCCAGCGACTCGGCGGGGGAAATCTACGAGCAGTACTTC. The variable domain in full, with the rest retrieved from reference TRBV7-3 and TRBJ2-7, is GAGVSQTPSNKVTEKGKYVELRCDPISGHTALYWYRQSLGQGPEFLIYFQGTGAADDSGLPNDRFFAVRPEGSVSTLKIQRTERGDSAVYLCASDSAGEIYEQYFGPGTRLTVT.